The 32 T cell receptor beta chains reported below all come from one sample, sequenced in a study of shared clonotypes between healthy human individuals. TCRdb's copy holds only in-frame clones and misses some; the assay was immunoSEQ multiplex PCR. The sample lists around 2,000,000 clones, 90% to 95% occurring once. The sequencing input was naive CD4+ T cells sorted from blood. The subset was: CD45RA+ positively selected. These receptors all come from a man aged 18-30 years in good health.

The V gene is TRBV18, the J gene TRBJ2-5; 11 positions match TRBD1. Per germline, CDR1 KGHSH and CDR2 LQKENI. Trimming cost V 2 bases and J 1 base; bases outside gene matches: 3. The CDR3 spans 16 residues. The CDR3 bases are TGTGCCAGCTCACCATCCGGGACAGGGGGCCAAGAGACCCAGTACTTC. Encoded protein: CASSPSGTGGQETQYF.

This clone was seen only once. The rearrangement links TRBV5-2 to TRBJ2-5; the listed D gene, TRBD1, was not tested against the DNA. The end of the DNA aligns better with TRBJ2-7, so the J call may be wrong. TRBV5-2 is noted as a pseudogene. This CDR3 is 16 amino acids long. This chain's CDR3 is CASSLAPRGTSYEQYF. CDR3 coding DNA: TGTGCCAGCAGCTTAGCGCCCAGGGGGACGTCCTACGAGCAGTACTTC.

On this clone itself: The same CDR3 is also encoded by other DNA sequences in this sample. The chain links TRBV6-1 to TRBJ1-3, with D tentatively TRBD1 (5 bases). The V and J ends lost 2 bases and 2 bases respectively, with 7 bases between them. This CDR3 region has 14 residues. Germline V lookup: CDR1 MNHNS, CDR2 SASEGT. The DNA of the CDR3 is TGTGCCAGCAGTGAACAGGGAGCTGGAAACACCATATATTTT. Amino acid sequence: CASSEQGAGNTIYF.

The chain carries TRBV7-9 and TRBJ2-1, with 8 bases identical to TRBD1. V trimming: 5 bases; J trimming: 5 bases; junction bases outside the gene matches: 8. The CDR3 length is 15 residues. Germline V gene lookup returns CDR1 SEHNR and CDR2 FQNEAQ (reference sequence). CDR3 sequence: CASSLDRGYHNEQFF. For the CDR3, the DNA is TGTGCCAGCAGCCTCGACAGGGGATATCACAATGAGCAGTTCTTC.

The CDR3 loop reads CASSLRSGNTIYF. The CDR3, as DNA: TGCGCCAGCAGCTTGCGGTCTGGAAACACCATATATTTT. V is TRBV5-1 and J is TRBJ1-3; no clear D. V lost 1 base, J lost 1 base, and 3 bases lay in between. The CDR3 runs 13 residues. Germline CDR1 SGHRS, CDR2 YFSETQ.

CDR3 sequence (DNA): TGTGCCAGTAAAGGACAGGGGGGGAGGATTGCTTTCTTT. Translating gives CASKGQGGRIAFF. The V gene is TRBV19, the J gene TRBJ1-1; 10 nucleotides line up with TRBD1. CDR3 size: 13 residues. After removal of 7 bases from V and 11 bases from J, the junction contained 10 bases not matched to a gene. CDR1 is LNHDA, CDR2 SQIVND, per germline (reference sequence).

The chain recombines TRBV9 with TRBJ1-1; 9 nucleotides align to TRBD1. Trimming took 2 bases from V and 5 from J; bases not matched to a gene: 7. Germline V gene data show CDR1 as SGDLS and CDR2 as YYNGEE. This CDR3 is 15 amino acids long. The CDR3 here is CASSVRPGTGTEAFF. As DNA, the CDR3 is TGTGCCAGCAGCGTCCGACCGGGGACAGGGACTGAAGCTTTCTTT.

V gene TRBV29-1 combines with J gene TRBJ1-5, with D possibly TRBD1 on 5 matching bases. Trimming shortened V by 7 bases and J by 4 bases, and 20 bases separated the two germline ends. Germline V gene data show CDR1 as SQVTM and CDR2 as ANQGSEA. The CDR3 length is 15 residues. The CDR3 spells CSAVTASSGNQPQHF. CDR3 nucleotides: TGCAGCGCTGTGACAGCGAGTAGCGGGAATCAGCCCCAGCATTTT.

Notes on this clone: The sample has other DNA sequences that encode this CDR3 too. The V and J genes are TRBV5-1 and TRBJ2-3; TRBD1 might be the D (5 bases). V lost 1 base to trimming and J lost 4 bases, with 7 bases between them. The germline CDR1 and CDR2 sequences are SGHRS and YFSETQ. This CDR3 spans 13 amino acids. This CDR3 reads CASSLQGSDTQYF. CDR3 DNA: TGCGCCAGCAGCTTGCAGGGTTCAGATACGCAGTATTTT.

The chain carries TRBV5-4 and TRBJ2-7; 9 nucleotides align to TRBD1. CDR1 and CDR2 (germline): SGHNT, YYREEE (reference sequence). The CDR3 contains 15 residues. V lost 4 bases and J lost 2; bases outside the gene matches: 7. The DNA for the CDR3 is TGTGCCAGCAGCCCTGACAGGGGGGGAACCTACGAGCAGTACTTC. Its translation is CASSPDRGGTYEQYF.

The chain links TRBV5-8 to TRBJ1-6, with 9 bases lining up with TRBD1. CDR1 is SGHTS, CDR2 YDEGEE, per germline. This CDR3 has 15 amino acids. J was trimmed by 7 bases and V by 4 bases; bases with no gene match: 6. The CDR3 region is CASSLPGTGNSPLHF. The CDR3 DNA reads TGTGCCAGCAGCCTCCCCGGGACAGGGAATTCACCCCTCCACTTT.

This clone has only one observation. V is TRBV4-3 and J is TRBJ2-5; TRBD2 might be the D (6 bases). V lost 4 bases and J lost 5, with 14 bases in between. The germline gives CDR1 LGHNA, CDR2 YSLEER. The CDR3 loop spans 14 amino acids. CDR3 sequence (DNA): TGCGCCAGCAGCCTTGGACTATCCGGGGAGACCCAGTACTTC. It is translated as CASSLGLSGETQYF.

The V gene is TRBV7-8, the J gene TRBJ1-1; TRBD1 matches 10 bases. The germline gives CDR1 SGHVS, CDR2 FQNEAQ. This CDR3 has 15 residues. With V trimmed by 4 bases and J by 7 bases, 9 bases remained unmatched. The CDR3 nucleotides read TGTGCCAGCAGCTCGCCGGGACAGGGGTACAATGAAGCTTTCTTT. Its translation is CASSSPGQGYNEAFF.

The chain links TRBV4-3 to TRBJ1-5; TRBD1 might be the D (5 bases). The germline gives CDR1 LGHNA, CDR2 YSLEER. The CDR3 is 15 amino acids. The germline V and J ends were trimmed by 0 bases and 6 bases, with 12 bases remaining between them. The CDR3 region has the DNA TGCGCCAGCAGCCAAGAATGGGGCGAGGGTCAGCCCCAGCATTTT. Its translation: CASSQEWGEGQPQHF.

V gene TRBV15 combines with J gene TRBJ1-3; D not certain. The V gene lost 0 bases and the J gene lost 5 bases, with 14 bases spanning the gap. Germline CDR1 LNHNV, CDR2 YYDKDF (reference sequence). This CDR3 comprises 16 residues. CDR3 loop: CATSRDRQSTRNTIYF. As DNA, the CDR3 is TGTGCCACCAGCAGAGATAGGCAGTCGACTAGAAACACCATATATTTT.

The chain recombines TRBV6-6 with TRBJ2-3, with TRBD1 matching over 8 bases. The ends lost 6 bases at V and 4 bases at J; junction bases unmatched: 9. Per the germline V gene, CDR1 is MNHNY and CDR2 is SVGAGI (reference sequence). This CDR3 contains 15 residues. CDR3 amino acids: CASRDSGGRPDTQYF. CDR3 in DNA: TGTGCCAGCAGAGACTCAGGGGGCCGGCCAGATACGCAGTATTTT.

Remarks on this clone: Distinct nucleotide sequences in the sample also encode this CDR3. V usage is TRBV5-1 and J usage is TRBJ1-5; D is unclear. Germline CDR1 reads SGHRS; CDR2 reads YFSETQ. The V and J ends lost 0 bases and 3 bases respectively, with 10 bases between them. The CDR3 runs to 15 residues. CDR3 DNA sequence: TGCGCCAGCAGCTTGGAAGGTCGGGACAATCAGCCCCAGCATTTT. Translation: CASSLEGRDNQPQHF.

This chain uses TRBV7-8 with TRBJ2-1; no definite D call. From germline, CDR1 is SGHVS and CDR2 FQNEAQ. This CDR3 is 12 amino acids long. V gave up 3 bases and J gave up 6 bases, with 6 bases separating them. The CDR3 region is CASSLSLNEQFF. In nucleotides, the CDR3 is TGTGCCAGCAGCTTGAGCCTCAATGAGCAGTTCTTC.

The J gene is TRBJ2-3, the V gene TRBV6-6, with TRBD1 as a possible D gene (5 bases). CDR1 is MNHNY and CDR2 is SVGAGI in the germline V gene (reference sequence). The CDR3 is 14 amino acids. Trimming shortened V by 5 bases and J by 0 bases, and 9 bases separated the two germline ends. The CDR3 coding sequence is TGTGCCAGCAGTAACCGACAGAGCACAGATACGCAGTATTTT. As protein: CASSNRQSTDTQYF.

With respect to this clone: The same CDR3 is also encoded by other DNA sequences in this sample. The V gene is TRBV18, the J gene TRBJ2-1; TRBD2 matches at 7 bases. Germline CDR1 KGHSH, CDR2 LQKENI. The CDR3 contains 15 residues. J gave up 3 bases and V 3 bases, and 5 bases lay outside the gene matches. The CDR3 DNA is TGTGCCAGCTCACCTCCTAGCGGAGGCTACAATGAGCAGTTCTTC. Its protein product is CASSPPSGGYNEQFF.

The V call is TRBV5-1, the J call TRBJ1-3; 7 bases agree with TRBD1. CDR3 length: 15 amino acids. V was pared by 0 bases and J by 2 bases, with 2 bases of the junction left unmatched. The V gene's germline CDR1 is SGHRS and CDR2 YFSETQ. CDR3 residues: CASSLEGQTGNTIYF. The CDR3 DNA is TGCGCCAGCAGCTTGGAGGGACAGACTGGAAACACCATATATTTT. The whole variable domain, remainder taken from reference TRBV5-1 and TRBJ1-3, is KAGVTQTPRYLIKTRGQQVTLSCSPISGHRSVSWYQQTPGQGLQFLFEYFSETQRNKGNFPGRFSGRQFSNSRSEMNVSTLELGDSALYLCASSLEGQTGNTIYFGEGSWLTVV.

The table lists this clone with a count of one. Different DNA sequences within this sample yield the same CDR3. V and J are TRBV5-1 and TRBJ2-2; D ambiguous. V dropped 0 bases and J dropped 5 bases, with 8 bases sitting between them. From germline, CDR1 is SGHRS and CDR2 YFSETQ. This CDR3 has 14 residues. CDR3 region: CASSLGQRTGELFF. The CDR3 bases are TGCGCCAGCAGCTTGGGGCAAAGAACCGGGGAGCTGTTTTTT.

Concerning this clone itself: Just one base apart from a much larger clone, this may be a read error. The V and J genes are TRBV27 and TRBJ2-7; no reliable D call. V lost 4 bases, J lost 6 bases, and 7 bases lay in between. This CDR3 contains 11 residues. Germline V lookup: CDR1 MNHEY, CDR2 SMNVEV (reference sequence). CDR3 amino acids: CASSSMREQYF. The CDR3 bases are TGTGCCAGCAGTTCGATGCGCGAGCAGTACTTC.

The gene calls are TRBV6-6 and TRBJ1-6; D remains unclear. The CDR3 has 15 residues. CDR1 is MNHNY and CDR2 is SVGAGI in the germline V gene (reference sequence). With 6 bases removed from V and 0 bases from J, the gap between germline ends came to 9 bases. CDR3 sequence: CASRDGSSYNSPLHF. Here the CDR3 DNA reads TGTGCCAGCAGGGACGGGAGCTCCTATAATTCACCCCTCCACTTT.

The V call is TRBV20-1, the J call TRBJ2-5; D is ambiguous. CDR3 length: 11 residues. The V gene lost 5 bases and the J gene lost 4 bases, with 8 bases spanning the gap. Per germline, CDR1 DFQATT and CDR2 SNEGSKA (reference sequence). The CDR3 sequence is CSAFKGETQYF. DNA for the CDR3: TGCAGTGCTTTCAAGGGAGAGACCCAGTACTTC.

The CDR3 DNA reads as TGTGCCAGCACCCTTCTTCTTCCGGGACGGAGCTCCTACGAGCAGTACTTC. It is translated as CASTLLLPGRSSYEQYF. The chain combines TRBV21-1 with TRBJ2-7. TRBV21-1 is termed a pseudogene. CDR3 length: 17 amino acids.

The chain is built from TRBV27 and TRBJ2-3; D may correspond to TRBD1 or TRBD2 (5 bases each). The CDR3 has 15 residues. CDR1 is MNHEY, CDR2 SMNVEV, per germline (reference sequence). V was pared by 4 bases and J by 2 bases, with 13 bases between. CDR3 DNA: TGTGCCAGCAGTTATAGGGGAGAAAACACAGATACGCAGTATTTT. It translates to CASSYRGENTDTQYF.

Written as DNA, the CDR3 is TGTGCCAGCAGTACTCGGACTAGCGGGAGGGCTTTATGGTACGAGCAGTACTTC. This encodes CASSTRTSGRALWYEQYF. This chain uses TRBV6-4 with TRBJ2-7; 15 bases agree with TRBD2. CDR3 length: 18 amino acids. V lost 5 bases to trimming and J lost 4 bases; unmatched junction nucleotides: 12. Germline loops: CDR1 MRHNA, CDR2 SNTAGT.

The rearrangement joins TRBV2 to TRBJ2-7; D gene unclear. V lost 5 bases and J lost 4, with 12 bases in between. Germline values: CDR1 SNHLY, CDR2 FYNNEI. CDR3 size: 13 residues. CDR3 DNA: TGTGCCAGCAGTCAGAGGCGAGGTTACGAGCAGTACTTC. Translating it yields CASSQRRGYEQYF. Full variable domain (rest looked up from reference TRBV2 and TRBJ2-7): EPEVTQTPSHQVTQMGQEVILRCVPISNHLYFYWYRQILGQKVEFLVSFYNNEISEKSEIFDDQFSVERPDGSNFTLKIRSTKLEDSAMYFCASSQRRGYEQYFGPGTRLTVT.

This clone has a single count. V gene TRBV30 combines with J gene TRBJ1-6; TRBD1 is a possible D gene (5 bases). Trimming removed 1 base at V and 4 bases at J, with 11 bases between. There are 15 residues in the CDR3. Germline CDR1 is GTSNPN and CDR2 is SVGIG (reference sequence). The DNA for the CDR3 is TGTGCCTGGAGTGGAAGGGGCGGGTATAATTCACCCCTCCACTTT. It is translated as CAWSGRGGYNSPLHF.

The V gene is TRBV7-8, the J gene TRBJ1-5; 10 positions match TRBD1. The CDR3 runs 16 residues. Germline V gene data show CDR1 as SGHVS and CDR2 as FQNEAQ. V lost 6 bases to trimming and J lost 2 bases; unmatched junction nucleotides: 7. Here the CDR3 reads CASSPRQGAGNQPQHF. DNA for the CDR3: TGTGCCAGCAGTCCCAGACAGGGGGCGGGCAATCAGCCCCAGCATTTT.

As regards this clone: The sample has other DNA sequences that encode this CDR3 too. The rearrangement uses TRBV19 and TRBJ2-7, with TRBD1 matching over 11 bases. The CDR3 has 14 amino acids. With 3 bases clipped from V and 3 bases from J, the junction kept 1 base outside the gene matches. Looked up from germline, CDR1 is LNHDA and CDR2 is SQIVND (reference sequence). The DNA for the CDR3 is TGTGCCAGTAGTATCGGGACAGGGGGCTACGAGCAGTACTTC. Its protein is CASSIGTGGYEQYF.